This is a list of T cell receptor beta chains from one sample in a study of T cell repertoires in cytomegalovirus infection. From the reads, TCRdb called clonotypes with MiXCR, one entry per CDR3 protein. The table includes some 700,000 distinct CDR3 sequences, less than 40% detected once. The sequenced sample consisted of PBMCs. These receptors were taken from a human donor in good health (CMV status not recorded). Some clones in this sample may be carry-over from other donors' samples. Both conserved end residues are part of each CDR3. D genes are given only for firm matches. Not all rows give a size; the values are once, few, many and, for expanded clones, a class.

j_gene: TRBJ2-7
abundance: NA
d_gene: TRBD1
v_gene: TRBV19
CDR3nt: TGTGCCAGTGCGAGACAGGGGGCCGGCGAGCAGTACTTC
CDR3aa: CASARQGAGEQYF

j_gene: TRBJ1-5
abundance: few
d_gene: TRBD1
v_gene: TRBV19
CDR3nt: TGTGCCAGTACGACAGGGAAGCAGCCCCAGCATTTT
CDR3aa: CASTTGKQPQHF

j_gene: TRBJ2-2
abundance: NA
d_gene: NA
v_gene: TRBV12-3/TRBV12-4
CDR3nt: TGTGCCAGCAGTTTAGGGCGGAGCACCGGGGAGCTGTTTTTT
CDR3aa: CASSLGRSTGELFF

j_gene: TRBJ2-1
abundance: NA
d_gene: TRBD2
v_gene: TRBV6-6
CDR3nt: TGTGCCAGCACCGGGACTAGCTCTACCAATGAGCAGTTCTTC
CDR3aa: CASTGTSSTNEQFF

j_gene: TRBJ2-2
abundance: NA
d_gene: NA
v_gene: TRBV19
CDR3nt: TGTGCCAGTAGTCCAGTACAGGGATTGAACACCGGGGAGCTGTTTTTT
CDR3aa: CASSPVQGLNTGELFF

j_gene: TRBJ1-3
abundance: NA
d_gene: NA
v_gene: TRBV15
CDR3nt: TGTGCCACCAGCAGAGATTATGAGGGACGAAACACCATATATTTT
CDR3aa: CATSRDYEGRNTIYF

j_gene: TRBJ2-1
abundance: few
d_gene: TRBD2
v_gene: TRBV6-2/TRBV6-3
CDR3nt: TGTGCCAGCAGTCGTGGGGGACCTATAGCGGGAAGGAGCTCCTACAATGAGCAGTTCTTC
CDR3aa: CASSRGGPIAGRSSYNEQFF

j_gene: TRBJ2-1
abundance: NA
d_gene: TRBD2
v_gene: TRBV19
CDR3nt: TGTGCCAGTAGTCCCGTTGGTAGCGGGAGTTTCAATGAGCAGTTCTTC
CDR3aa: CASSPVGSGSFNEQFF

j_gene: TRBJ1-5
abundance: NA
d_gene: TRBD1
v_gene: TRBV28
CDR3nt: TGTGCCAGCAGTTCCGTTAGAGGACAGGGGAGTAGGGTGAGCAATCAGCCCCAGCATTTT
CDR3aa: CASSSVRGQGSRVSNQPQHF

j_gene: TRBJ2-3
abundance: NA
d_gene: NA
v_gene: TRBV28
CDR3nt: TGTGCCAGCAGTTCCCCGGACATTCGAGGATCAGATACGCAGTATTTT
CDR3aa: CASSSPDIRGSDTQYF

j_gene: TRBJ2-2
abundance: NA
d_gene: NA
v_gene: TRBV7-3
CDR3nt: TGTGCCAGAAGCTTAAACCGACCTCGACTGGGCACCGGGGAGCTGTTTTTT
CDR3aa: CARSLNRPRLGTGELFF

j_gene: TRBJ1-2
abundance: few
d_gene: NA
v_gene: TRBV20-1
CDR3nt: TGCAGTGCTAGTCATCAGGGGAGCTATGGCTACACCTTC
CDR3aa: CSASHQGSYGYTF

j_gene: TRBJ2-3
abundance: NA
d_gene: NA
v_gene: TRBV28
CDR3nt: TGTGCCAGCAGTCTCTCGCGGGGAATAGATTTAGGCACAGATACGCAGTATTTT
CDR3aa: CASSLSRGIDLGTDTQYF

j_gene: TRBJ1-1
abundance: NA
d_gene: TRBD1
v_gene: TRBV6-8
CDR3nt: TGTGCCAGCAGTTCGACAGGGAAGCGGGGTGAAGCTTTCTTT
CDR3aa: CASSSTGKRGEAFF

j_gene: TRBJ2-1
abundance: few
d_gene: TRBD2
v_gene: TRBV3-1
CDR3nt: TGTGCCAGCAGCCTTATAGCGGGAGGGCCAGGAGATGAGCAGTTCTTC
CDR3aa: CASSLIAGGPGDEQFF

j_gene: TRBJ1-3
abundance: NA
d_gene: NA
v_gene: TRBV5-1
CDR3nt: TGCGCCAGCAGCGAAGGGGCGCCTGGAAACACCATATATTTT
CDR3aa: CASSEGAPGNTIYF

j_gene: TRBJ1-1
abundance: NA
d_gene: NA
v_gene: TRBV10-3
CDR3nt: TGTGCCACCCGAGGACGGTCCGGCACTGAAGCTTTCTTT
CDR3aa: CATRGRSGTEAFF

j_gene: TRBJ1-2
abundance: few
d_gene: NA
v_gene: TRBV11-2
CDR3nt: TGTGCCAGCAGCTTAGAGTCCCTTAACTATGGCTACACCTTC
CDR3aa: CASSLESLNYGYTF

j_gene: TRBJ2-2
abundance: NA
d_gene: NA
v_gene: TRBV28
CDR3nt: TGTGCCAGCAGTTTAATTACAGGGCCCACCGGGGAGCTGTTTTTT
CDR3aa: CASSLITGPTGELFF

j_gene: TRBJ2-7
abundance: few
d_gene: NA
v_gene: TRBV6-1
CDR3nt: TGTGCCAGCAGTGCAATTGTGACGGACGCCTCCTACGAGCAGTACTTC
CDR3aa: CASSAIVTDASYEQYF

j_gene: TRBJ2-1
abundance: NA
d_gene: NA
v_gene: TRBV4-1
CDR3nt: TGCGCCAGCAGCCAAGAGGGCGGGGCAGGGGGGGGTTACAATGAGCAGTTCTTC
CDR3aa: CASSQEGGAGGGYNEQFF

j_gene: TRBJ1-5
abundance: NA
d_gene: TRBD1
v_gene: TRBV6-5
CDR3nt: TGTGCCAGCAGTTACAAGTCGGACAGGGGGCTCCCCTATAGCAATCAGCCCCAGCATTTT
CDR3aa: CASSYKSDRGLPYSNQPQHF

j_gene: TRBJ2-1
abundance: many
d_gene: TRBD2
v_gene: TRBV2
CDR3nt: TGTGCCAGCAGACGACTAGCGGGGGACTCCTACAATGAGCAGTTCTTC
CDR3aa: CASRRLAGDSYNEQFF

j_gene: TRBJ1-2
abundance: many
d_gene: NA
v_gene: TRBV7-9
CDR3nt: TGTGCCAGCAGCCGCACCGCCAGGGACTATGGCTACACCTTC
CDR3aa: CASSRTARDYGYTF

j_gene: TRBJ1-1
abundance: NA
d_gene: TRBD1
v_gene: TRBV20-1
CDR3nt: TGCAGTGCTATGGACAGGGCGAACACTGAAGCTTTCTTT
CDR3aa: CSAMDRANTEAFF

j_gene: TRBJ2-3
abundance: NA
d_gene: NA
v_gene: TRBV6-4
CDR3nt: TGTGCCAGCAGTGACTCGCAAAGCACAGATACGCAGTATTTT
CDR3aa: CASSDSQSTDTQYF

j_gene: TRBJ2-1
abundance: many
d_gene: NA
v_gene: TRBV7-9
CDR3nt: TGTGCCAGCAGCTCTATGACGGAAAGTGAGCAGTTCTTC
CDR3aa: CASSSMTESEQFF

j_gene: TRBJ2-7
abundance: few
d_gene: NA
v_gene: TRBV7-9
CDR3nt: TGTGCCAGCAGCTCCAGGGGGGAACAATACGAGCAGTACTTC
CDR3aa: CASSSRGEQYEQYF

j_gene: TRBJ2-5
abundance: NA
d_gene: NA
v_gene: TRBV28
CDR3nt: TGTGCCAGCACCCAGCAAGAGACCCAGTACTTC
CDR3aa: CASTQQETQYF

j_gene: TRBJ1-4
abundance: NA
d_gene: NA
v_gene: TRBV7-6
CDR3nt: TGTGCCAGCAGCCAACCAGGCGAAAAACTGTTTTTT
CDR3aa: CASSQPGEKLFF

j_gene: TRBJ2-1
abundance: NA
d_gene: NA
v_gene: TRBV7-2
CDR3nt: TGTGCCAGCAGCTTAACGGGAGTCAATGAGCAGTTCTTC
CDR3aa: CASSLTGVNEQFF

j_gene: TRBJ2-7
abundance: NA
d_gene: NA
v_gene: TRBV20-1
CDR3nt: TGCAGTGCGAGTGTCGGGGGGCGATCCGAGCAGTACTTC
CDR3aa: CSASVGGRSEQYF

j_gene: TRBJ1-6
abundance: NA
d_gene: NA
v_gene: TRBV10-3
CDR3nt: TGTGCCATCAGTTCTCCCCCCGGGAAGAGCTCCTATAATTCACCCCTCCACTTT
CDR3aa: CAISSPPGKSSYNSPLHF

j_gene: TRBJ1-1
abundance: few
d_gene: TRBD1
v_gene: TRBV6-5
CDR3nt: TGTGCCAGCAGTTACTCGGGACAGGGGAGGCTTCGGACTGAAGCTTTCTTT
CDR3aa: CASSYSGQGRLRTEAFF

j_gene: TRBJ2-7
abundance: NA
d_gene: TRBD1
v_gene: TRBV7-8
CDR3nt: TGTGTCAGCAGCTGGGGACAGGTTGTTTCCTACGAGCAGTACTTC
CDR3aa: CVSSWGQVVSYEQYF

j_gene: TRBJ1-6
abundance: NA
d_gene: NA
v_gene: TRBV7-9
CDR3nt: TGTGCCAGCAGCTCGGCCGACAGGCTTGATTCACCCCTCCACTTT
CDR3aa: CASSSADRLDSPLHF

j_gene: TRBJ2-2
abundance: NA
d_gene: NA
v_gene: TRBV6-8
CDR3nt: TGTGCCAGCAGTTACTTCGGGGGCGCGAACACCGGGGAGCTGTTTTTT
CDR3aa: CASSYFGGANTGELFF

j_gene: TRBJ2-7
abundance: once
d_gene: NA
v_gene: TRBV13
CDR3nt: TGTGCCAGCAGCGTGGAGAGCTCCTACGAGCAGTACTTC
CDR3aa: CASSVESSYEQYF

j_gene: TRBJ1-3
abundance: NA
d_gene: TRBD1
v_gene: TRBV19
CDR3nt: TGTGCCAGTAGTACCGGGACAGCCTCTGGAAACACCATATATTTT
CDR3aa: CASSTGTASGNTIYF

j_gene: TRBJ2-3
abundance: many
d_gene: TRBD2
v_gene: TRBV11-2
CDR3nt: TGTGCCAGCAGCTTGACTAGCGGGAGAAGCACAGATACGCAGTATTTT
CDR3aa: CASSLTSGRSTDTQYF

j_gene: TRBJ1-5
abundance: NA
d_gene: NA
v_gene: TRBV12-3/TRBV12-4
CDR3nt: TGTGCCAGCAGGATAAGGGGGAACAATCAGCCCCAGCATTTT
CDR3aa: CASRIRGNNQPQHF

j_gene: TRBJ2-1
abundance: NA
d_gene: TRBD2
v_gene: TRBV7-9
CDR3nt: TGTGCCAGCAGCGCACCCGGACTAGCGGGAGCTAATGAGCAGTTCTTC
CDR3aa: CASSAPGLAGANEQFF

j_gene: TRBJ2-7
abundance: NA
d_gene: NA
v_gene: TRBV28
CDR3nt: TGTGCCAGCAGGGACGGACAGTACGAGCAGTACTTC
CDR3aa: CASRDGQYEQYF

j_gene: TRBJ1-1
abundance: NA
d_gene: NA
v_gene: TRBV12-3/TRBV12-4
CDR3nt: TGTGCAAGCAGACGAGGGGGGGGGAACACTGAAGATTTCTTT
CDR3aa: CASRRGGGNTEDFF

j_gene: TRBJ2-2
abundance: NA
d_gene: NA
v_gene: TRBV12-3/TRBV12-4
CDR3nt: TGTGCCGGGGGGGCGGGTTCGAGCACCGGGGAGCTGTTTTTT
CDR3aa: CAGGAGSSTGELFF

j_gene: TRBJ1-2
abundance: NA
d_gene: NA
v_gene: TRBV7-6
CDR3nt: TGTGCCAGCAGTCGATTAAGCAAGGAAGGCTACACCTTC
CDR3aa: CASSRLSKEGYTF

j_gene: TRBJ1-4
abundance: few
d_gene: NA
v_gene: TRBV4-2
CDR3nt: TGTGCCAGCAGCCAAGGGCCCAGCCTTAATGAAAAACTGTTTTTT
CDR3aa: CASSQGPSLNEKLFF

j_gene: TRBJ2-2
abundance: many
d_gene: NA
v_gene: TRBV7-2
CDR3nt: TGTGCCAGCAGCACCGACTCCTTCACCGGGGAGCTGTTTTTT
CDR3aa: CASSTDSFTGELFF

j_gene: TRBJ2-7
abundance: NA
d_gene: NA
v_gene: TRBV15
CDR3nt: TGTGCCACCAGCAGAGTGGGGGGCACCTCCTACGAGCAGTACTTC
CDR3aa: CATSRVGGTSYEQYF

j_gene: TRBJ2-2
abundance: few
d_gene: NA
v_gene: TRBV5-1
CDR3nt: TGCGCCACAGCAGTTAGTGCGAACACCGGGGAGCTGTTTTTT
CDR3aa: CATAVSANTGELFF

j_gene: TRBJ2-3
abundance: NA
d_gene: NA
v_gene: TRBV28
CDR3nt: TGTGCCAGCAGTTCAAGCCCTGGGGGTAAGCAGTATTTT
CDR3aa: CASSSSPGGKQYF

j_gene: TRBJ2-7
abundance: NA
d_gene: TRBD1
v_gene: TRBV12-3/TRBV12-4
CDR3nt: TGTGCCAGCAGTGGACAGGGTCGGTCCCACGAGCAGTACTTC
CDR3aa: CASSGQGRSHEQYF

j_gene: TRBJ2-1
abundance: many
d_gene: NA
v_gene: TRBV7-2
CDR3nt: TGTGCCAGCAGCTCAGCGAGGAGGGTGTCGAGCAATGAGCAGTTCTTC
CDR3aa: CASSSARRVSSNEQFF